These 9 T cell receptor beta chains came from one sample sequenced in a study of blood T cell repertoires in COVID-19 (TCRdb year 2020). The receptor library was made with the immunoSEQ multiplex PCR assay. Sourced from immuneACCESS, this table was stored by TCRdb with only in-frame sequences that have V and J called. A share of the clones is absent; for the studies checked, an unresolved V gene accounts for under half, and the remainder has no known explanation. This sample lists approximately 250,000 clones; approximately 90% were detected once. Of the sample, around 2.8% falls within the top ten clones. Input material: PBMCs or T cells enriched from blood (not recorded which). Source of these receptors: a middle-aged man who had been exposed to COVID-19.

The rearrangement uses TRBV5-1 and TRBJ2-5; 7 nucleotides match TRBD1. Trimming cost V 4 bases and J 5 bases; bases outside gene matches: 5. Germline assignment: CDR1 SGHRS and CDR2 YFSETQ. The CDR3 is 13 amino acids. CDR3 sequence reads: CASSVTGVETQYF. Here the CDR3 DNA reads TGCGCCAGCAGCGTTACAGGGGTCGAGACCCAGTACTTC.

The CDR3 bases are TGTGCCAGCAGAAGAACCGGGACTAGGTTGTATGAGCAGTTCTTC. This encodes CASRRTGTRLYEQFF. This chain joins TRBV5-6 and TRBJ2-1; the match to TRBD2 covers 8 bases. The germline V gene has CDR1 SGHDT and CDR2 YYEEEE. The CDR3 runs 15 residues. V lost 5 bases and J lost 8; bases outside the gene matches: 12.

This clone was seen a single time. The chain carries TRBV5-1 and TRBJ2-5; D unresolved. The CDR3 loop spans 13 amino acids. CDR1 SGHRS and CDR2 YFSETQ come from the germline V gene. V shed 2 bases and J shed 1 base, with 6 bases lying between them. CDR3 DNA: TGCGCCAGCAGCTTAAGGAGCCAAGAGACCCAGTACTTC. It is translated as CASSLRSQETQYF.

This sequence joins TRBV14 and TRBJ2-2, with a tentative D call TRBD2 (7 bases). Germline CDR1 SGHDN, CDR2 FVKESK. Trimming took off 6 bases at V and 3 bases at J, with 14 bases between the two ends. The CDR3 is 15 amino acids. CDR3 amino acids: CASRQGGVYTGELFF. As DNA, the CDR3 is TGTGCCAGCAGACAGGGAGGGGTTTACACCGGGGAGCTGTTTTTT. Variable domain in full (rest from reference TRBV14 and TRBJ2-2): EAGVTQFPSHSVIEKGQTVTLRCDPISGHDNLYWYRRVMGKEIKFLLHFVKESKQDESGMPNNRFLAERTGGTYSTLKVQPAELEDSGVYFCASRQGGVYTGELFFGEGSRLTVL.

J is TRBJ1-6 and V is TRBV6-6, with 7 positions matching TRBD1. The V gene's germline CDR1 is MNHNY and CDR2 SVGAGI (reference sequence). Trimming took 5 bases from V and 4 from J; bases not matched to a gene: 5. The CDR3 is 15 residues long. CDR3 amino acids: CASSTRDSYNSPLHF. The CDR3 DNA reads as TGTGCCAGCAGTACCCGGGACAGTTATAATTCACCCCTCCACTTT.

CDR3 coding DNA: TGTGCCAGCAGCCTCGGCGGGGATTTTAATGAAAAACTGTTTTTT. Its translation is CASSLGGDFNEKLFF. V is TRBV5-4 and J is TRBJ1-4; D ambiguous. The CDR3 spans 15 residues. V shed 4 bases and J shed 4 bases, with 14 bases lying between them. Germline lookup yields CDR1 SGHNT and CDR2 YYREEE (reference sequence). Based on the CDR3 plus reference TRBV5-4 and TRBJ1-4, the full variable domain is ETGVTQSPTHLIKTRGQQVTLRCSSQSGHNTVSWYQQALGQGPQFIFQYYREEENGRGNFPPRFSGLQFPNYSSELNVNALELDDSALYLCASSLGGDFNEKLFFGSGTQLSVL.

V is TRBV6-5 and J is TRBJ2-7; 10 bases align to TRBD2. CDR1 is MNHEY, CDR2 SVGAGI, per germline. The CDR3 spans 14 residues. J gave up 0 bases and V 10 bases, and 6 bases lay outside the gene matches. CDR3 region: CATDSGRNSYEQYF. The CDR3 nucleotides are TGTGCCACAGATAGCGGGAGGAACTCCTACGAGCAGTACTTC.

V is TRBV7-9 and J is TRBJ1-3; D unresolved. This CDR3 has 16 amino acids. From germline, CDR1 is SEHNR and CDR2 FQNEAQ (reference sequence). Trimming pared 1 base from V and 0 bases from J, leaving 10 bases between. The CDR3 bases are TGTGCCAGCAGCTTAGACGGCGGAAGCTCTGGAAACACCATATATTTT. It codes for CASSLDGGSSGNTIYF.

CDR3 sequence reads: CASSQPSAGDYGYTF. The CDR3 DNA sequence: TGTGCCAGCAGCCAACCATCGGCGGGTGACTATGGCTACACCTTC. J is TRBJ1-2 and V is TRBV3-1 (or the pseudogene TRBV3-2), with D unclear. V lost 2 bases to trimming and J lost 3 bases, with 13 bases between them. Germline-derived CDR1 and CDR2 are LGHDT and YNNKEL (reference sequence). This CDR3 region has 15 residues.